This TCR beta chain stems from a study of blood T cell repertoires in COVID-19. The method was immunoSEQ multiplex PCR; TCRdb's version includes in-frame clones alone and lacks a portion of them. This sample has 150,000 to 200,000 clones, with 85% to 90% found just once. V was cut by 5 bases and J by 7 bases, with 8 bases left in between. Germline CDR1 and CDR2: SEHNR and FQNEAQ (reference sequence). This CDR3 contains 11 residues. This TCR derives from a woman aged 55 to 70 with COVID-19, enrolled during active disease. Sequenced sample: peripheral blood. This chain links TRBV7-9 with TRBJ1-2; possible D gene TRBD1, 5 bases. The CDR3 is CASSQGSGYTF. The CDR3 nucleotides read TGTGCCAGCAGCCAGGGTTCTGGCTACACCTTC.